A single sample gave rise to the 27 T cell receptor beta chains below, sequenced in a study of blood T cell repertoires in COVID-19. The assay was immunoSEQ multiplex PCR, and TCRdb's table has in-frame clones only and misses some. The sample records a few hundred thousand clones, roughly 88% being singletons. Sequencing was carried out using peripheral blood. The receptors originated from an elderly man with acute or convalescent COVID-19.

The V and J genes are TRBV9 and TRBJ2-5; TRBD1 matches 7 bases. Trimming cost V 4 bases and J 5 bases; bases outside gene matches: 14. CDR3 size: 16 residues. Germline V gene lookup returns CDR1 SGDLS and CDR2 YYNGEE. DNA of the CDR3: TGTGCCAGCAGCTCACGTGGGGGACAGACAGTGGAGACCCAGTACTTC. Amino acid sequence: CASSSRGGQTVETQYF.

This chain uses TRBV7-9 with TRBJ2-7; D is unclear. The germline gives CDR1 SEHNR, CDR2 FQNEAQ (reference sequence). Trimming stripped 4 bases from V and 0 bases from J, with 4 bases between. The CDR3 contains 12 residues. The CDR3 protein is CASSSVSYEQYF. CDR3 sequence (DNA): TGTGCCAGCAGCTCCGTCTCCTACGAGCAGTACTTC. Filled out from reference TRBV7-9 and TRBJ2-7, the complete variable domain reads DTGVSQNPRHKITKRGQNVTFRCDPISEHNRLYWYRQTLGQGPEFLTYFQNEAQLEKSRLLSDRFSAERPKGSFSTLEIQRTEQGDSAMYLCASSSVSYEQYFGPGTRLTVT.

The chain couples TRBV7-2 to TRBJ2-7; 13 nucleotides line up with TRBD2. V lost 5 bases to trimming and J lost 2 bases; unmatched junction nucleotides: 9. The length of the CDR3 is 17 residues. Germline CDR1 is SGHTA and CDR2 is FQGNSA. Here the CDR3 reads CASSLGTSGKPTYEQYF. CDR3 in DNA: TGTGCCAGCAGCCTCGGGACTAGCGGGAAACCTACCTACGAGCAGTACTTC.

This chain links TRBV5-4 with TRBJ2-1; TRBD1 might be the D (5 bases). Germline assignment: CDR1 SGHNT and CDR2 YYREEE (reference sequence). V dropped 0 bases and J dropped 4 bases, with 8 bases sitting between them. CDR3 length: 14 residues. CDR3 in amino acids: CASSLVAGYNEQFF. As DNA, the CDR3 is TGTGCCAGCAGCTTGGTTGCAGGGTACAATGAGCAGTTCTTC.

This clone was picked up one time. The genes are TRBV18 and TRBJ1-2; TRBD1 agrees at 9 bases. CDR3 size: 12 residues. The V gene's germline CDR1 is KGHSH and CDR2 LQKENI. Trimming cost V 6 bases and J 5 bases; bases outside gene matches: 1. The CDR3 protein is CASSTGGYGYTF. CDR3 bases: TGTGCCAGCTCGACAGGGGGATATGGCTACACCTTC.

The rearrangement links TRBV5-1 to TRBJ2-2; 11 bases align to TRBD2. The germline V gene has CDR1 SGHRS and CDR2 YFSETQ. V lost 5 bases, J lost 7 bases, and 7 bases stayed unmatched. This CDR3 spans 15 amino acids. Here the CDR3 reads CASRNAGTSGGELFF. The CDR3 region has the DNA TGCGCCAGCAGGAATGCCGGGACTAGCGGCGGGGAGCTGTTTTTT.

The V and J genes are TRBV18 and TRBJ1-5; 10 bases match TRBD1. The germline V gene encodes CDR1 KGHSH and CDR2 LQKENI. The junction had 6 bases not matched to a gene; V was cut back by 3 bases and J by 4 bases. The length of the CDR3 is 16 residues. CDR3 bases: TGTGCCAGCTCACCTGGGACAGGGGCGGTTAATCAGCCCCAGCATTTT. Encoded protein: CASSPGTGAVNQPQHF.

The chain joins TRBV28 to TRBJ1-3; 7 bases fit TRBD1. Per the germline V gene, CDR1 is MDHEN and CDR2 is SYDVKM. This CDR3 spans 16 amino acids. V shed 3 bases and J 0 bases; nucleotides not matched to a gene: 5. For the CDR3, the DNA is TGTGCCAGCAGTTTTAGGAACAGGGGCTCTGGAAACACCATATATTTT. It yields the protein CASSFRNRGSGNTIYF. Full variable domain (remainder filled in from reference TRBV28 and TRBJ1-3): DVKVTQSSRYLVKRTGEKVFLECVQDMDHENMFWYRQDPGLGLRLIYFSYDVKMKEKGDIPEGYSVSREKKERFSLILESASTNQTSMYLCASSFRNRGSGNTIYFGEGSWLTVV.

Here the CDR3 reads CASSEIGQELQETQYF. CDR3 nucleotide sequence: TGTGCCAGCAGTGAAATTGGACAGGAGCTACAAGAGACCCAGTACTTC. The gene calls are TRBV2 and TRBJ2-5; 7 bases map to TRBD1. CDR3 length: 16 amino acids. Trimming removed 2 bases from V and 2 bases from J; junction bases left unmatched: 8. Per germline, CDR1 SNHLY and CDR2 FYNNEI. Full variable domain (outside the CDR3, taken from reference TRBV2 and TRBJ2-5): EPEVTQTPSHQVTQMGQEVILRCVPISNHLYFYWYRQILGQKVEFLVSFYNNEISEKSEIFDDQFSVERPDGSNFTLKIRSTKLEDSAMYFCASSEIGQELQETQYFGPGTRLLVL.

The V call is TRBV6-6, the J call TRBJ2-7, with 7 bases that match TRBD1. The V and J ends lost 7 bases and 1 base, in that order; junction bases with no gene match: 7. Germline loops: CDR1 MNHNY, CDR2 SVGAGI (reference sequence). CDR3 length: 14 residues. CDR3 DNA sequence: TGTGCCAGCACCCTGACAGGGCGATCCTACGAGCAGTACTTC. This codes for CASTLTGRSYEQYF.

The CDR3 DNA sequence: TGTGCCAGCAAGGACAGGGGATATAGCAATCAGCCCCAGCATTTT. Translating it yields CASKDRGYSNQPQHF. The genes are TRBV6-5 and TRBJ1-5; 9 positions agree with TRBD1. This CDR3 has 15 residues. Germline assignment: CDR1 MNHEY and CDR2 SVGAGI. Losses at the gene ends were 7 bases for V and 0 bases for J; bases not matched to a gene: 4.

V usage is TRBV7-3 and J usage is TRBJ1-6; D is ambiguous. Trimming pared 2 bases from V and 7 bases from J, leaving 12 bases between. CDR3 length equals 15 residues. The V gene's germline CDR1 is SGHTA and CDR2 FQGTGA. DNA of the CDR3: TGTGCCAGCAGCTTATGGGCCGGAGGAAATTCACCCCTCCACTTT. It encodes CASSLWAGGNSPLHF.

The chain has TRBV15 and TRBJ1-5; tentative D call: TRBD1 (6 bases). This CDR3 contains 16 residues. Trimming shortened V by 5 bases and J by 6 bases, and 20 bases separated the two germline ends. Germline V gives CDR1 LNHNV, CDR2 YYDKDF (reference sequence). CDR3 nucleotide sequence: TGTGCCACCAGCCCTGAAAGGGGGGGGCGCGGTCAGCCCCAGCATTTT. It yields the protein CATSPERGGRGQPQHF.

V and J are TRBV4-1 and TRBJ1-6; 7 bases line up with TRBD1. J was trimmed by 10 bases and V by 0 bases; bases with no gene match: 18. Germline values: CDR1 MGHRA, CDR2 YSYEKL. The CDR3 is 19 amino acids. CDR3 protein: CASSQDPGQTRDLGSPLHF. The CDR3 nucleotides read TGCGCCAGCAGCCAAGATCCGGGACAGACTCGTGATTTGGGCTCACCCCTCCACTTT.

The chain links TRBV20-1 to TRBJ1-1; D gene uncertain. The germline V gene has CDR1 DFQATT and CDR2 SNEGSKA (reference sequence). Trimming removed 6 bases at V and 1 base at J, with 6 bases between. The CDR3 totals 11 residues. CDR3 in DNA: TGCAGTGCCTGGAGGAACACTGAAGCTTTCTTT. Protein sequence: CSAWRNTEAFF.

The J gene is TRBJ2-5, the V gene TRBV18; 14 bases align to TRBD2. The tail of the sequence fits TRBJ2-7 better, so the J call may be wrong. There are 17 residues in the CDR3. From germline, CDR1 is KGHSH and CDR2 LQKENI. This CDR3 reads CASSPGLAGVKRYEQYF. The CDR3 DNA reads as TGTGCCAGCTCACCGGGACTAGCGGGAGTAAAGAGGTACGAGCAGTACTTC.

CDR3 sequence: CASSPDRARVTEAFF. In nucleotides, the CDR3 is TGTGCCAGCAGCCCGGACAGGGCGAGGGTGACTGAAGCTTTCTTT. This sequence joins TRBV7-9 and TRBJ1-1, with TRBD1 identical over 8 bases. Looked up from germline, CDR1 is SEHNR and CDR2 is FQNEAQ (reference sequence). The CDR3 length is 15 residues. V lost 5 bases and J lost 5; bases outside the gene matches: 10.

This chain's CDR3 is CASTVTGELFF. CDR3 DNA: TGTGCCAGTACCGTCACCGGGGAGCTGTTTTTT. The V call is TRBV19, the J call TRBJ2-2; no reliable D call. This CDR3 is built from 11 residues. Trimming removed 7 bases at V and 4 bases at J, with 4 bases between. Germline loops: CDR1 LNHDA, CDR2 SQIVND (reference sequence).

The chain links TRBV30 to TRBJ1-2; 7 nucleotides match TRBD1. J lost 4 bases, V lost 5 bases, and 4 bases had no gene match. In germline, CDR1 is GTSNPN, CDR2 SVGIG (reference sequence). The CDR3 runs to 12 residues. CDR3 bases: TGTGCCTGGGCGACAGGGCTCTATGGCTACACCTTC. The encoded protein is CAWATGLYGYTF.

This chain joins TRBV25-1 and TRBJ1-4; D unresolved. The V gene lost 4 bases and the J gene lost 12 bases, with 15 bases spanning the gap. CDR3 length: 13 amino acids. CDR1 MGHDK and CDR2 SYGVNS come from the germline V gene. The CDR3 loop is CASSVGVAGELFF. The CDR3 DNA sequence: TGTGCCAGCAGTGTTGGGGTGGCGGGAGAACTGTTTTTT. Using reference TRBV25-1 and TRBJ1-4 for the parts outside the CDR3, the full variable domain is EADIYQTPRYLVIGTGKKITLECSQTMGHDKMYWYQQDPGMELHLIHYSYGVNSTEKGDLSSESTVSRIRTEHFPLTLESARPSHTSQYLCASSVGVAGELFFGSGTQLSVL.

This sequence joins TRBV6-1 and TRBJ1-4; 9 bases align to TRBD1. Germline trimming cut 3 bases from V and 6 bases from J; bases unmatched to any gene: 2. Germline loops: CDR1 MNHNS, CDR2 SASEGT. This CDR3 is built from 14 residues. The CDR3 nucleotides read TGTGCCAGCAGTGAGACAGGGGGGGATGAAAAACTGTTTTTT. Protein product: CASSETGGDEKLFF.

The genes are TRBV10-3 and TRBJ2-7, with D unresolved. Looked up from germline, CDR1 is ENHRY and CDR2 is SYGVKD. The V end lost 4 bases, the J end lost 3 bases, and 13 bases lay between the germline ends. The CDR3 runs 14 residues. The CDR3 region has the DNA TGTGCCATCAGTGTCGGGTTATTGGGCTACGAGCAGTACTTC. Translation gives CAISVGLLGYEQYF.

The rearrangement joins TRBV19 to TRBJ2-1; tentative D call: TRBD1 (6 bases). V lost 6 bases to trimming and J lost 7 bases, with 16 bases between them. This CDR3 spans 14 amino acids. CDR1 is LNHDA, CDR2 SQIVND, per germline (reference sequence). CDR3 sequence: CASRVDRSLNEQFF. The CDR3 region has the DNA TGTGCCAGTAGGGTAGACAGGTCCCTAAATGAGCAGTTCTTC.

V and J are TRBV2 and TRBJ1-1; D uncertain. The CDR3 sequence is 13 residues long. Trimming removed 5 bases at V and 1 base at J, with 8 bases between. Germline V gives CDR1 SNHLY, CDR2 FYNNEI. CDR3 residues: CASSNTENTEAFF. DNA of the CDR3: TGTGCCAGCAGTAACACAGAGAACACTGAAGCTTTCTTT.

This sequence joins TRBV6-2 or TRBV6-3 and TRBJ2-3; D is ambiguous. The CDR3 consists of 14 residues. The germline CDR1 and CDR2 sequences are MNHEY and SVGEGT. V was shortened by 2 bases and J by 1 base, with 7 bases between the two germline ends. The CDR3 DNA sequence: TGTGCCAGCAGTTACCACTCCGGCACAGATACGCAGTATTTT. The encoded protein is CASSYHSGTDTQYF.

The chain is built from TRBV4-2 and TRBJ2-7; TRBD1 agrees at 7 bases. Looked up from germline, CDR1 is LGHNA and CDR2 is YNFKEQ. This CDR3 is built from 15 residues. The J segment lost 2 bases and the V segment lost 4 bases, leaving 8 bases of the junction unmatched. The CDR3 sequence is CASSPQRTGAYEQYF. CDR3 in DNA: TGTGCCAGCAGCCCCCAGAGAACAGGGGCCTACGAGCAGTACTTC.

The rearrangement links TRBV4-3 to TRBJ2-5, with 9 bases identical to TRBD1. Trimming removed 0 bases from V and 5 bases from J; junction bases left unmatched: 4. This CDR3 comprises 15 residues. The germline V gene encodes CDR1 LGHNA and CDR2 YSLEER. This CDR3 reads CASSQDGTGRETQYF. In DNA, the CDR3 is TGCGCCAGCAGCCAAGATGGGACAGGGAGGGAGACCCAGTACTTC.